The 29 T cell receptor beta chains below all came from one sample that was sequenced in a study of post-analysis software for immune sequencing data (dated by TCRdb to about 2015). Broader findings and caveats from the paper: Significantly higher frequencies in patients than in controls were found for roughly 5 TRBV segments, including TRBV5-6, TRBV5-1 and TRBV20-1.

The method was PCR. The listed sequencing device is Illumina HiSeq 2500. To reduce PCR and sequencing biases, unique molecular identifiers were incorporated into the TCR beta cDNA libraries. Through fastp at Q25 and MiXCR, TCRdb rebuilt clones from the public reads, retaining in-frame beta chains. Identical CDR3 protein sequences are pooled into one entry, listed with their most common genes and DNA. Here the sample has hundreds of thousands of distinct CDR3 sequences; around 47% occur a single time. About 1.8% of the sample is taken by the ten largest. For these TCRs, the target antigens are not known. The source material was blood. The source is a girl between 10 and 17 years old with multiple sclerosis.

This clonotype was seen only once. This chain links TRBV24-1 with TRBJ2-1; D gene unclear. CDR3 length: 15 amino acids. The V and J ends lost 3 bases and 6 bases respectively, with 14 bases between them. From germline, CDR1 is KGHDR and CDR2 SFDVKD. The CDR3 region has the DNA TGTGCCACCAGTGATAGAGTACGGAACCGCAATGAGCAGTTCTTC. As protein: CATSDRVRNRNEQFF.

This clonotype was counted between two and nine times. The chain links TRBV20-1 to TRBJ2-4; D ambiguous. Near its end, the DNA agrees better with TRBJ2-7, so the J call may be wrong. The germline gives CDR1 DFQATT, CDR2 SNEGSKA (reference sequence). The CDR3 is 11 amino acids. Here the CDR3 reads CSAADGYEQYF. Here the CDR3 DNA reads TGCAGTGCCGCGGACGGCTACGAGCAGTACTTC.

This clonotype has just a few counts. This rearrangement joins TRBV10-1 to TRBJ2-1; 8 positions match TRBD2. Germline V lookup: CDR1 WNHNN, CDR2 SYGVQD (reference sequence). The J segment lost 7 bases and the V segment lost 6 bases, leaving 8 bases of the junction unmatched. This CDR3 is 14 amino acids long. CDR3 protein: CASSPGGRGNEQFF. The DNA of the CDR3 is TGCGCCAGCAGCCCGGGAGGGAGGGGGAATGAGCAGTTCTTC.

The chain links TRBV4-2 to TRBJ2-2; D ambiguous. The CDR3 is made up of 15 amino acids. V was pared by 0 bases and J by 0 bases, with 5 bases between. CDR1 and CDR2 (germline): LGHNA, YNFKEQ. In DNA form, the CDR3 reads TGTGCCAGCAGCCAAGATTCAGCGAACACCGGGGAGCTGTTTTTT. Its protein is CASSQDSANTGELFF.

This chain uses TRBV12-3 or TRBV12-4 with TRBJ1-5; D gene uncertain. The CDR3 is made up of 14 amino acids. Trimming removed 1 base at V and 3 bases at J, with 7 bases between. The CDR3 DNA is TGTGCCAGCAGTTTAGACGGATTCAATCAGCCCCAGCATTTT. It yields the protein CASSLDGFNQPQHF.

This clonotype was found a few times. DNA of the CDR3: TGCAGTGCCCCCTTCGGCAACACTGAAGCTTTCTTT. This gives the protein CSAPFGNTEAFF. The chain links TRBV20-1 to TRBJ1-1; no firm D call. CDR3 size: 12 residues. The V gene lost 6 bases and the J gene lost 2 bases, with 10 bases spanning the gap. Germline CDR1 and CDR2: DFQATT and SNEGSKA (reference sequence).

CDR3 protein: CASTTKRETYNEQFF. The DNA of the CDR3 is TGTGCCAGCACAACAAAGCGGGAGACCTACAATGAGCAGTTCTTC. The chain couples TRBV7-2 to TRBJ2-1; the match to TRBD2 covers 8 bases. V trimming: 7 bases; J trimming: 2 bases; junction bases outside the gene matches: 7. The CDR3 sequence is 15 residues long. The V gene's germline CDR1 is SGHTA and CDR2 FQGNSA.

This chain links TRBV25-1 with TRBJ2-1; 11 nucleotides match TRBD2. CDR1 is MGHDK, CDR2 SYGVNS, per germline. CDR3 length equals 20 residues. V dropped 2 bases and J dropped 0; count of bases not matched to a gene: 12. CDR3: CASSERSVAGGWSSYNEQFF. As DNA, the CDR3 is TGTGCCAGCAGTGAAAGGTCGGTAGCGGGAGGGTGGAGCTCCTACAATGAGCAGTTCTTC.

V gene TRBV12-3 or TRBV12-4 combines with J gene TRBJ2-7; a possible D gene is TRBD2 (5 bases). V was pared by 5 bases and J by 8 bases, with 13 bases between. This CDR3 spans 12 amino acids. CDR3 sequence reads: CASSLRGYQQYF. In nucleotides, the CDR3 is TGTGCCAGCAGTCTCCGGGGTTACCAGCAGTACTTC.

The chain links TRBV29-1 to TRBJ1-1, with D tentatively TRBD1 (5 bases). CDR3 length equals 13 residues. Per germline, CDR1 SQVTM and CDR2 ANQGSEA. V lost 3 bases, J lost 5 bases, and 13 bases lay in between. CDR3: CSVDRAGNTEAFF. The CDR3 DNA follows: TGCAGCGTTGATAGGGCAGGGAATACTGAAGCTTTCTTT.

The gene calls are TRBV12-3 or TRBV12-4 and TRBJ2-3; D is uncertain. Trimming left V 5 bases short and J 6 bases short, with 12 bases between. The CDR3 is 13 residues long. Here the CDR3 DNA reads TGTGCCAGCAGTCCCCCCCTCGCGGATACGCAGTATTTT. Translation: CASSPPLADTQYF.

V usage is TRBV20-1 and J usage is TRBJ2-1; D not resolved. This CDR3 contains 12 residues. The V end was cut by 0 bases, the J end by 8 bases, with 8 bases between. Germline CDR1 DFQATT, CDR2 SNEGSKA (reference sequence). CDR3 DNA: TGCAGTGCTAGAGATCCCGAATATGAGCAGTTCTTC. Its protein is CSARDPEYEQFF.

V usage is TRBV5-5 and J usage is TRBJ1-2; no firm D call. Germline CDR1 is SGHKS and CDR2 is YYEKEE (reference sequence). Trimming took off 4 bases at V and 6 bases at J, with 10 bases between the two ends. The CDR3 is 12 amino acids. CDR3 in DNA: TGTGCCAGCAGCGCTCGAGTTGATGGCTACACCTTC. Translation gives CASSARVDGYTF.

The chain uses TRBV11-2 and TRBJ2-1; D unclear. The CDR3 length is 13 residues. The ends were cut back, 1 base at V and 6 bases at J, with 7 bases in the middle. The germline V gene has CDR1 SGHAT and CDR2 FQNNGV. This CDR3 is CASSLGSTNEQFF. In nucleotides, the CDR3 is TGTGCCAGCAGCTTAGGGTCCACCAATGAGCAGTTCTTC.

The CDR3 nucleotides are TGTGCCAGCAGCTTAATGTCGATGGCGGGGAATGAGCAGTTCTTC. Protein product: CASSLMSMAGNEQFF. The V call is TRBV7-3, the J call TRBJ2-1, with a weak D call TRBD2 (6 bases). CDR3 size: 15 residues. Per germline, CDR1 SGHTA and CDR2 FQGTGA. Trimming pared 1 base from V and 7 bases from J, leaving 14 bases between.

The gene calls are TRBV29-1 and TRBJ1-4; 7 bases map to TRBD1. The J segment lost 7 bases and the V segment lost 4 bases, leaving 6 bases of the junction unmatched. The germline gives CDR1 SQVTM, CDR2 ANQGSEA. This CDR3 is built from 13 residues. CDR3 loop: CSVVEGASEKLFF. Here the CDR3 DNA reads TGCAGCGTTGTTGAGGGGGCGAGTGAAAAACTGTTTTTT.

The chain combines TRBV20-1 with TRBJ2-6; D is uncertain. The germline gives CDR1 DFQATT, CDR2 SNEGSKA (reference sequence). The germline V and J ends were trimmed by 5 bases and 2 bases, with 7 bases remaining between them. This CDR3 is built from 13 residues. The DNA for the CDR3 is TGCAGTGCTGTAGAGGCTGGGGCCAACGTCCTGACTTTC. This codes for CSAVEAGANVLTF.

The rearrangement uses TRBV7-2 and TRBJ2-4, with 9 bases aligning to TRBD1. Germline CDR1 and CDR2: SGHTA and FQGNSA. Trimming took 5 bases from V and 1 from J; bases not matched to a gene: 9. The CDR3 is made up of 17 amino acids. The CDR3 sequence: CASSRLTGGIAKNIQYF. The DNA for the CDR3 is TGTGCCAGCAGCCGATTAACAGGGGGCATTGCCAAAAACATTCAGTACTTC. Combining the CDR3 with reference TRBV7-2 and TRBJ2-4 gives the whole variable domain GAGVSQSPSNKVTEKGKDVELRCDPISGHTALYWYRQSLGQGLEFLIYFQGNSAPDKSGLPSDRFSAERTGGSVSTLTIQRTQQEDSAVYLCASSRLTGGIAKNIQYFGAGTRLSVL.

The chain couples TRBV12-3 or TRBV12-4 to TRBJ1-2; TRBD1 aligns across 11 bases. V lost 5 bases and J lost 4; bases outside the gene matches: 18. The CDR3 has 19 residues. The DNA of the CDR3 is TGTGCCAGCAGTCCTCGGGACAGGGGGATCCCGGGCCCTTCCTATGGCTACACCTTC. This gives the protein CASSPRDRGIPGPSYGYTF.

In this sample, this clonotype turned up a few times. The chain couples TRBV7-2 to TRBJ2-3; weak D call: TRBD2 (7 bases). The germline V gene encodes CDR1 SGHTA and CDR2 FQGNSA. V was shortened by 7 bases and J by 5 bases, with 19 bases between the two germline ends. The CDR3 sequence is 15 residues long. The CDR3 sequence is CASTLGAGAGDTQYF. The CDR3 DNA sequence: TGTGCCAGCACCCTAGGGGCGGGGGCCGGAGATACGCAGTATTTT.

This clonotype showed up just a few times. The CDR3 DNA reads TGCGCCAGCAGCTCGGGGCAGGTCCGAACCTACAATGAGCAGTTCTTC. It yields the protein CASSSGQVRTYNEQFF. V gene TRBV5-1 combines with J gene TRBJ2-1, with D perhaps TRBD1 or TRBD2 (5 bases each). The V end lost 3 bases, the J end lost 2 bases, and 15 bases lay between the germline ends. Per germline, CDR1 SGHRS and CDR2 YFSETQ. This CDR3 comprises 16 residues.

This chain links TRBV20-1 with TRBJ2-5; 11 nucleotides match TRBD2. The closer fit of TRBJ2-7 to the DNA end suggests the J call may be wrong. Germline V CDR1 and CDR2: DFQATT, SNEGSKA (reference sequence). The CDR3 runs 13 residues. The CDR3 sequence is CSAVPGLAAEQYF. CDR3 bases: TGCAGTGCTGTACCGGGACTAGCGGCCGAGCAGTACTTC.

The rearrangement uses TRBV5-1 and TRBJ2-2, with D possibly matching TRBD2 (6 bases). V lost 0 bases to trimming and J lost 4 bases, with 13 bases between them. This CDR3 has 16 amino acids. Germline CDR1 reads SGHRS; CDR2 reads YFSETQ. The CDR3 loop is CASSLVLGGSTGELFF. CDR3 nucleotides: TGCGCCAGCAGCTTGGTTTTGGGAGGAAGCACCGGGGAGCTGTTTTTT. Using reference TRBV5-1 and TRBJ2-2 for the parts outside the CDR3, the full variable domain is KAGVTQTPRYLIKTRGQQVTLSCSPISGHRSVSWYQQTPGQGLQFLFEYFSETQRNKGNFPGRFSGRQFSNSRSEMNVSTLELGDSALYLCASSLVLGGSTGELFFGEGSRLTVL.

On this clonotype: The final CDR3 position lacks the conserved phenylalanine or tryptophan, pointing to a likely read error. The CDR3 DNA sequence: TGCAGTGCTCTGGCGGGGGGGAACACCGGGGAGCTGTTTGTT. This gives the protein CSALAGGNTGELFV. The gene calls are TRBV20-1 and TRBJ2-2, with 8 bases fitting TRBD2. The junction had 3 bases not matched to a gene; V was cut back by 5 bases and J by 1 base. The CDR3 sequence is 14 residues long. Germline values: CDR1 DFQATT, CDR2 SNEGSKA (reference sequence).

V usage is TRBV27 and J usage is TRBJ2-7, with 7 nucleotides matching TRBD1. The CDR3 has 13 residues. Losses at the gene ends were 6 bases for V and 3 bases for J; bases not matched to a gene: 5. Germline loops: CDR1 MNHEY, CDR2 SMNVEV (reference sequence). The DNA of the CDR3 is TGTGCCAGCAGACAGGGGATCCACTACGAGCAGTACTTC. It codes for CASRQGIHYEQYF.

This clonotype has a count of ten or more. V and J are TRBV12-3 or TRBV12-4 and TRBJ1-1; D is unresolved. The CDR3 extends over 11 amino acids. Deletions cut 6 bases from V and 4 bases from J, with 6 bases between. CDR3 sequence: CASSLRTEAFF. The CDR3 nucleotides read TGTGCCAGCAGCTTGCGCACTGAAGCTTTCTTT.

This clonotype turned up a few times. The chain carries TRBV12-3 or TRBV12-4 and TRBJ2-2; D ambiguous. Trimming stripped 1 base from V and 3 bases from J, with 6 bases between. The CDR3 sequence is 14 residues long. The CDR3 reads CASSLDRYTGELFF. CDR3 nucleotides: TGTGCCAGCAGTTTAGACCGTTACACCGGGGAGCTGTTTTTT.

Only a few counts were recorded for this clonotype. This clone may be a read error of a much larger clone one base away. The chain joins TRBV7-2 to TRBJ2-1; D may be TRBD2 (6 bases). The V end lost 5 bases, the J end lost 0 bases, and 11 bases lay between the germline ends. The V gene's germline CDR1 is SGHTA and CDR2 FQGNSA. The CDR3 spans 15 residues. CDR3 DNA: TGTGCCAGCAGCCGGGACTTGAACTCCTACAATGAGCAGTTCTTC. Its translation: CASSRDLNSYNEQFF.

This clonotype was counted only a few times. This chain links TRBV10-3 with TRBJ2-7; 10 bases are a match to TRBD1. The germline gives CDR1 ENHRY, CDR2 SYGVKD. V gave up 3 bases and J gave up 4 bases; unmatched junction bases: 3. This CDR3 has 14 residues. CDR3 residues: CAISEPGQGYEQYF. As DNA, the CDR3 is TGTGCCATCAGTGAACCGGGACAGGGGTACGAGCAGTACTTC.